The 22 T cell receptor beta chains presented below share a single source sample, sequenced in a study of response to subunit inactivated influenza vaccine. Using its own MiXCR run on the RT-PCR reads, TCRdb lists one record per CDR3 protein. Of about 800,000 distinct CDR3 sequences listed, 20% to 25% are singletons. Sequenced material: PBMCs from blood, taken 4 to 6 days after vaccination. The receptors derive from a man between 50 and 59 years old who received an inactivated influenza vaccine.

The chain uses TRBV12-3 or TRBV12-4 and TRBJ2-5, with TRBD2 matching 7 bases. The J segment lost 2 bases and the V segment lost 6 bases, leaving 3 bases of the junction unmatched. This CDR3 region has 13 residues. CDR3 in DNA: TGTGCCAGCAGGGGAGGGTTTCAAGAGACCCAGTACTTC. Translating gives CASRGGFQETQYF.

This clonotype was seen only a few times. CDR3 region: CASSQDRRGRGTDTQYF. CDR3 coding DNA: TGCGCCAGCAGCCAAGATAGGCGGGGGAGGGGCACAGATACGCAGTATTTT. The gene calls are TRBV4-3 and TRBJ2-3, with TRBD2 identical over 7 bases. The CDR3 runs 17 residues. Germline V gene sequence: CDR1 LGHNA, CDR2 YSLEER. V trimming: 0 bases; J trimming: 1 base; junction bases outside the gene matches: 7.

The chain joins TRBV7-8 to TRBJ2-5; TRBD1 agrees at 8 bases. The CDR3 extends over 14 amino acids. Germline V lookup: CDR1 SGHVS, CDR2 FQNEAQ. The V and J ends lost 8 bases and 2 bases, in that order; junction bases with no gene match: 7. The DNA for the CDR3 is TGTGCCAGCTCACAGGGGGTAGGGCAAGAGACCCAGTACTTC. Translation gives CASSQGVGQETQYF.

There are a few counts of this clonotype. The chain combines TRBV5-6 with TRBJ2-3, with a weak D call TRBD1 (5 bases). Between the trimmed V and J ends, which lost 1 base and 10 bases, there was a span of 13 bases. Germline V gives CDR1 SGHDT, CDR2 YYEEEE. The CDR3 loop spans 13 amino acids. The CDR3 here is CASSLLGAEAQYF. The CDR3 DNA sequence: TGTGCCAGCAGCTTGCTTGGGGCCGAAGCGCAGTATTTT.

The DNA for the CDR3 is TGCAGTGCGGCAGACGGTAATGAAAAACTGTTTTTT. Its protein is CSAADGNEKLFF. The gene calls are TRBV20-1 and TRBJ1-4; D is unclear. Germline V lookup: CDR1 DFQATT, CDR2 SNEGSKA (reference sequence). The CDR3 is 12 residues long. The V and J ends lost 6 bases and 4 bases respectively, with 9 bases between them.

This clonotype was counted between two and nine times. The CDR3 loop reads CATAPAGGSNEQFF. The CDR3 nucleotides read TGTGCCACCGCGCCGGCGGGAGGTAGCAATGAGCAGTTCTTC. This sequence joins TRBV6-1 and TRBJ2-1; TRBD2 matches 8 bases. Germline assignment: CDR1 MNHNS and CDR2 SASEGT. V shed 10 bases and J 6 bases; nucleotides not matched to a gene: 11. This CDR3 has 14 residues.

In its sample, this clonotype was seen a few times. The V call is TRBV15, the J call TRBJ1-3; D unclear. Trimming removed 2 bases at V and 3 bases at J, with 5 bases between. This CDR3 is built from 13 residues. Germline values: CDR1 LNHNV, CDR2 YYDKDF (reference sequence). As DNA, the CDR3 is TGTGCCACCAGCAGACTGTATGGAAACACCATATATTTT. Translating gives CATSRLYGNTIYF.

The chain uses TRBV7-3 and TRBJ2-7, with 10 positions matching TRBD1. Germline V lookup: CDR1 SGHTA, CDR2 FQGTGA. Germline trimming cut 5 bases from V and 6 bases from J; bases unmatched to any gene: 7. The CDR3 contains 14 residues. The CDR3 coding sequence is TGTGCCAGCAGCCCCGGGACAGGGGTTTCCGAGCAGTACTTC. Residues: CASSPGTGVSEQYF.

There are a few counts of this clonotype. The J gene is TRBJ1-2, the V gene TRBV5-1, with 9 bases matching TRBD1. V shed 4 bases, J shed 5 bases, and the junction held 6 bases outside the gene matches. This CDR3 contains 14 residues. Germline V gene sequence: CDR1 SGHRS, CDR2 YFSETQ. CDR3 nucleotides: TGCGCCAGCAGCCCCACAGGACAGGGGTATGGCTACACCTTC. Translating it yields CASSPTGQGYGYTF.

The CDR3 sequence is CASGALFWSDTQYF. CDR3 DNA sequence: TGTGCCAGCGGGGCCCTATTTTGGAGCGATACGCAGTATTTT. The J gene is TRBJ2-3, the V gene TRBV7-9; D possibly corresponds to TRBD1 (5 bases). This CDR3 is built from 14 residues. Trimming left V 8 bases short and J 6 bases short, with 18 bases between. Germline V gene sequence: CDR1 SEHNR, CDR2 FQNEAQ (reference sequence).

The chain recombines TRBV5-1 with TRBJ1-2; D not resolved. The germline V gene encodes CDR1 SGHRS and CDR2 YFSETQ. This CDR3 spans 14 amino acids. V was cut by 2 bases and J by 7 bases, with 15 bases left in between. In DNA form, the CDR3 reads TGCGCCAGCAGCTTAACCGGGATATCGGGTGGCTACACCTTC. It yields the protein CASSLTGISGGYTF.

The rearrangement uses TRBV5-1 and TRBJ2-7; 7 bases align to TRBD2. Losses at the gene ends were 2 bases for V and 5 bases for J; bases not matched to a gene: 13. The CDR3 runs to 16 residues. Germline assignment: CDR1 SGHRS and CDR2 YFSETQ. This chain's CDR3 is CASSLWRGTILNEQYF. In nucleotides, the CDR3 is TGCGCCAGCAGCTTATGGCGTGGGACTATCCTTAACGAGCAGTACTTC. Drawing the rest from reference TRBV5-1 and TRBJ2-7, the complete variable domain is KAGVTQTPRYLIKTRGQQVTLSCSPISGHRSVSWYQQTPGQGLQFLFEYFSETQRNKGNFPGRFSGRQFSNSRSEMNVSTLELGDSALYLCASSLWRGTILNEQYFGPGTRLTVT.

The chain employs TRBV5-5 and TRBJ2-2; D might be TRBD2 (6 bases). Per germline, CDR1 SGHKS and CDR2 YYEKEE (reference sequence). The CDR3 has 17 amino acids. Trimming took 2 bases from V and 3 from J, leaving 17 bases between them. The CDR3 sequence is CASSFTPTSTYTGELFF. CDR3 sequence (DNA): TGTGCCAGCAGCTTCACCCCTACTAGCACCTACACCGGGGAGCTGTTTTTT.

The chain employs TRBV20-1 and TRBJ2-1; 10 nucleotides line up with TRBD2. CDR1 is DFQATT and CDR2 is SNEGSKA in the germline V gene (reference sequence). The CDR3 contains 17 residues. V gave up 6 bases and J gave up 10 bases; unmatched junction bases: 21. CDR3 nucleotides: TGCAGTGCCACCCCCTACTCGCCGGGACTAGCGCTATGGGAGCAGTTCTTC. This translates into CSATPYSPGLALWEQFF.

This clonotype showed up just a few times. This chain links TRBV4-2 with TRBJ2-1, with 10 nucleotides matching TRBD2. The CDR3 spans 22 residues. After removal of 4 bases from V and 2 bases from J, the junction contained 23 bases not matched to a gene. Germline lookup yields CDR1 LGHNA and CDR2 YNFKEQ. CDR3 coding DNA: TGTGCCAGCAGCCCGAAACCTTGGACGGGGAATCAAGCGGGAGGGCCCTACAATGAGCAGTTCTTC. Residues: CASSPKPWTGNQAGGPYNEQFF.

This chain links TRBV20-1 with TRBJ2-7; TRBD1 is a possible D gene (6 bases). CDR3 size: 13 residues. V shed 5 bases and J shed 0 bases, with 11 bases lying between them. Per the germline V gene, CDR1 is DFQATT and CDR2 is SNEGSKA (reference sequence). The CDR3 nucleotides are TGCAGTGCTGCGGACAGAATCTCCTACGAGCAGTACTTC. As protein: CSAADRISYEQYF.

The CDR3 sequence is CSASGGSNEQFF. DNA for the CDR3: TGCAGTGCTAGCGGGGGGTCTAATGAGCAGTTCTTC. The V and J genes are TRBV20-1 and TRBJ2-1, with 7 positions matching TRBD2. CDR3 length: 12 amino acids. Germline loops: CDR1 DFQATT, CDR2 SNEGSKA (reference sequence). With 3 bases clipped from V and 7 bases from J, the junction kept 3 bases outside the gene matches.

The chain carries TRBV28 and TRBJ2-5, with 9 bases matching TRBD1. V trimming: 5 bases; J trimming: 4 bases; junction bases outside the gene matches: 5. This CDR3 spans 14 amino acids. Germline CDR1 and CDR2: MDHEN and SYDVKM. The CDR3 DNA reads TGTGCCAGCAGTGACGGGACAGGGCTAGAGACCCAGTACTTC. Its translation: CASSDGTGLETQYF.

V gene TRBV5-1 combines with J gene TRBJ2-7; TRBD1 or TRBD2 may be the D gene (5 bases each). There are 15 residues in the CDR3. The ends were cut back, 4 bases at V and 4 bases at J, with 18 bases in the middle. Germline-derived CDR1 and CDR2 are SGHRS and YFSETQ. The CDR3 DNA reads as TGCGCCAGCAGCCCGCTCCCACGGGACCGTTACGAGCAGTACTTC. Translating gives CASSPLPRDRYEQYF.

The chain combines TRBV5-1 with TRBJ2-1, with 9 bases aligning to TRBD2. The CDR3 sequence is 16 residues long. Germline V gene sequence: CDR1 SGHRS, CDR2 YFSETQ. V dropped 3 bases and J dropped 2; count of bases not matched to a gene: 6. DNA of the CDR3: TGCGCCAGCAGCTCCAAAAGCGGGGGGCCCTACAATGAGCAGTTCTTC. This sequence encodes CASSSKSGGPYNEQFF.

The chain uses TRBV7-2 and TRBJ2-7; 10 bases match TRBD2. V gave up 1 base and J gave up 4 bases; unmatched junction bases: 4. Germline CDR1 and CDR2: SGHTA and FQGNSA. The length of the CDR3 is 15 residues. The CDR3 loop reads CASSLEGLAWYEQYF. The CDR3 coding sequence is TGTGCCAGCAGCTTAGAGGGACTAGCGTGGTACGAGCAGTACTTC.

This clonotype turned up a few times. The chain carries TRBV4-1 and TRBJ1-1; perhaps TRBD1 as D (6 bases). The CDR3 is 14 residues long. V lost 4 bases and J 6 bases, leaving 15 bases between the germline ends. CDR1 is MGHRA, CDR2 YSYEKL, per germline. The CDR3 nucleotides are TGCGCCAGCAGCCCTGGGGGCAGGGGCCCTGAAGCTTTCTTT. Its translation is CASSPGGRGPEAFF.